The 21 T cell receptor beta chains listed next were all sequenced from one sample in a study of shared clonotypes between healthy human individuals. TCRdb's copy holds only in-frame clones and misses some; the assay was immunoSEQ multiplex PCR. The sample has about 1,800,000 clones; about 95% are singletons. Selected positively for CCR7 and CD45RO-negative, naive CD8 cells excluded terminally differentiated effector memory CD45RA+ cells. The material sequenced was naive CD8+ T cells sorted from blood. Source of these receptors: a man between 18 and 35 years old in good health.

The V gene is TRBV5-1, the J gene TRBJ1-2, with TRBD1 matching 8 bases. This CDR3 has 13 amino acids. The germline V gene has CDR1 SGHRS and CDR2 YFSETQ. The trim removed 4 bases at V and 6 bases at J, leaving 5 bases unmatched. The CDR3 region is CASSVTGANGYTF. The CDR3 nucleotides are TGCGCCAGCAGCGTGACAGGGGCTAATGGCTACACCTTC.

The chain is built from TRBV19 and TRBJ2-7; a weak D match, TRBD1 (6 bases). V was clipped by 3 bases and J by 0 bases, with 15 bases between them. The CDR3 totals 16 residues. In germline, CDR1 is LNHDA, CDR2 SQIVND (reference sequence). CDR3 sequence: CASSMGRAGDSYEQYF. As DNA, the CDR3 is TGTGCCAGTAGTATGGGAAGAGCAGGGGACTCCTACGAGCAGTACTTC.

The chain has TRBV30 and TRBJ1-4, with 10 nucleotides matching TRBD1. The V segment lost 5 bases and the J segment 7 bases; nucleotides outside the gene matches: 13. The germline CDR1 and CDR2 sequences are GTSNPN and SVGIG (reference sequence). The CDR3 covers 16 residues. CDR3 in DNA: TGTGCCTGGGGCGGACTCGGGACAGGGGCGTTTGAAAAACTGTTTTTT. It specifies CAWGGLGTGAFEKLFF.

The chain uses TRBV6-1 and TRBJ1-1, with TRBD1 matching over 10 bases. With V trimmed by 2 bases and J by 4 bases, 7 bases remained unmatched. This CDR3 has 16 residues. CDR1 MNHNS and CDR2 SASEGT come from the germline V gene. The CDR3 region has the DNA TGTGCCAGCAGTGAAACCTGGACAGGGGGACCCACTGAAGCTTTCTTT. Protein product: CASSETWTGGPTEAFF.

This rearrangement joins TRBV7-9 to TRBJ2-7, with D uncertain. This CDR3 spans 12 amino acids. The germline V gene has CDR1 SEHNR and CDR2 FQNEAQ (reference sequence). Trimming left V 5 bases short and J 7 bases short, with 12 bases between. The CDR3 loop is CASSPAWGEQYF. DNA for the CDR3: TGTGCCAGCAGCCCTGCTTGGGGAGAGCAGTACTTC.

DNA of the CDR3: TGTGCCTGGGAGGATAATGAGCAGTTCTTC. Its protein product is CAWEDNEQFF. This chain links TRBV30 with TRBJ2-1, with no clear D. The CDR3 covers 10 residues. Germline CDR1 reads GTSNPN; CDR2 reads SVGIG (reference sequence). V was trimmed by 5 bases and J by 7 bases, leaving 6 bases between them. Supplemented by reference TRBV30 and TRBJ2-1, the full variable domain reads SQTIHQWPATLVQPVGSPLSLECTVEGTSNPNLYWYRQAAGRGLQLLFYSVGIGQISSEVPQNLSASRPQDRQFILSSKKLLLSDSGFYLCAWEDNEQFFGPGTRLTVL.

In DNA form, the CDR3 reads TGTGCCAGCACTCCGAAAGGAACCGGCTACGAGCAGTACTTC. This sequence encodes CASTPKGTGYEQYF. V is TRBV27 and J is TRBJ2-7; no definite D call. The CDR3 sequence is 14 residues long. Germline CDR1 and CDR2: MNHEY and SMNVEV (reference sequence). Trimming took off 7 bases at V and 3 bases at J, with 16 bases between the two ends.

The chain is built from TRBV2 and TRBJ2-1; D uncertain. V was cut by 0 bases and J by 7 bases, with 4 bases left in between. Germline V lookup: CDR1 SNHLY, CDR2 FYNNEI. This CDR3 is built from 12 residues. CDR3 residues: CASSEAANEQFF. CDR3 sequence (DNA): TGTGCCAGCAGTGAAGCTGCTAATGAGCAGTTCTTC.

In DNA, the CDR3 is TGTGCCAGCAGGCCCTCCCTAGCGGCCTACGAGCAGTACTTC. Translation: CASRPSLAAYEQYF. The chain is built from TRBV6-5 and TRBJ2-7; 7 bases are shared with TRBD2. With 6 bases clipped from V and 2 bases from J, the junction kept 7 bases outside the gene matches. The CDR3 length is 14 residues. CDR1 is MNHEY and CDR2 is SVGAGI in the germline V gene.

The chain links TRBV21-1 to TRBJ1-6; TRBD1 reflects the table's D call only, with no check against the DNA. TRBV21-1 is a documented pseudogene. The CDR3 has 16 amino acids. The CDR3 is CASSLNRGGYNSPLHF. The CDR3 coding sequence is TGTGCCAGCAGCCTAAACAGGGGAGGCTATAATTCACCCCTCCACTTT.

V and J are TRBV4-1 and TRBJ1-5; the D is unclear. Per germline, CDR1 MGHRA and CDR2 YSYEKL. Trimming took off 1 base at V and 4 bases at J, with 14 bases between the two ends. This CDR3 region has 16 residues. In DNA, the CDR3 is TGCGCCAGCAGCCAAGTGGTCAGGCACGGGAATCAGCCCCAGCATTTT. Translated: CASSQVVRHGNQPQHF.

As to this clone: Other nucleotide sequences from this sample produce the same CDR3. The CDR3 protein is CASSYNRAYEQYF. For the CDR3, the DNA is TGTGCCAGCAGTTACAACAGGGCGTACGAGCAGTACTTC. The chain uses TRBV6-5 and TRBJ2-7; a possible D gene is TRBD1 (6 bases). Per the germline V gene, CDR1 is MNHEY and CDR2 is SVGAGI. This CDR3 has 13 residues. With 2 bases removed from V and 4 bases from J, the gap between germline ends came to 9 bases.

J is TRBJ2-7 and V is TRBV5-4; D ambiguous. Germline CDR1 and CDR2: SGHNT and YYREEE (reference sequence). Between the trimmed V and J ends, which lost 0 bases and 2 bases, there was a span of 6 bases. The CDR3 spans 13 residues. For the CDR3, the DNA is TGTGCCAGCAGCTTGGACACCGCCTACGAGCAGTACTTC. It encodes CASSLDTAYEQYF.

The CDR3 here is CASSITGGNQETQYF. The CDR3 region has the DNA TGTGCCAGTAGTATAACGGGGGGTAACCAAGAGACCCAGTACTTC. The V gene is TRBV19, the J gene TRBJ2-5; 7 bases fit TRBD2. Trimming cost V 2 bases and J 0 bases; bases outside gene matches: 3. CDR1 is LNHDA and CDR2 is SQIVND in the germline V gene (reference sequence). The CDR3 loop spans 15 amino acids.

This rearrangement joins TRBV11-2 to TRBJ2-1; the match to TRBD2 covers 10 bases. The CDR3 runs to 19 residues. Germline trimming cut 0 bases from V and 0 bases from J; bases unmatched to any gene: 8. Germline V gene sequence: CDR1 SGHAT, CDR2 FQNNGV. The CDR3 DNA reads as TGTGCCAGCAGCTTAGATGTACTAGCGGGGTCCAGCTCCTACAATGAGCAGTTCTTC. Amino acids: CASSLDVLAGSSSYNEQFF. Complete variable domain (other parts from reference TRBV11-2 and TRBJ2-1): EAGVAQSPRYKIIEKRQSVAFWCNPISGHATLYWYQQILGQGPKLLIQFQNNGVVDDSQLPKDRFSAERLKGVDSTLKIQPAKLEDSAVYLCASSLDVLAGSSSYNEQFFGPGTRLTVL.

The chain employs TRBV21-1 and TRBJ2-7; the table gives TRBD1 as D, unverified against the DNA. TRBV21-1 is termed a pseudogene. This CDR3 contains 16 residues. The DNA for the CDR3 is TGTGCCAGCAGCAAACTCGAACAGGGGGCTTCCTACGAGCAGTACTTC. It encodes CASSKLEQGASYEQYF.

CDR3 DNA: TGTGCCAGCAGCCAAGAAGAGTTAACATATTCCATGAACACTGAAGCTTTCTTT. It encodes CASSQEELTYSMNTEAFF. J is TRBJ1-1 and V is TRBV4-2; D uncertain. V lost 0 bases, J lost 0 bases, and 17 bases lay in between. This CDR3 contains 18 residues. Germline values: CDR1 LGHNA, CDR2 YNFKEQ.

As to this clone: The same CDR3 can be traced to other DNA sequences in this sample. The chain has TRBV4-3 and TRBJ1-1; no definite D call. The ends were cut back, 0 bases at V and 5 bases at J, with 7 bases in the middle. CDR3 length: 13 amino acids. Germline CDR1 reads LGHNA; CDR2 reads YSLEER. This chain's CDR3 is CASSQDSVTEAFF. CDR3 DNA: TGCGCCAGCAGCCAAGATAGCGTTACTGAAGCTTTCTTT.

The chain joins TRBV7-2 to TRBJ2-1; no clear D gene. CDR3 length equals 17 residues. V was clipped by 5 bases and J by 0 bases, with 17 bases between them. Germline CDR1 reads SGHTA; CDR2 reads FQGNSA. CDR3 nucleotide sequence: TGTGCCAGCAGCCTTAGTATCCATTGGAGCTCCTACAATGAGCAGTTCTTC. Its protein is CASSLSIHWSSYNEQFF.

The chain is built from TRBV9 and TRBJ2-2, with a possible D match to TRBD1 (6 bases). The germline CDR1 and CDR2 sequences are SGDLS and YYNGEE. The CDR3 loop spans 15 amino acids. Deletions cut 1 base from V and 5 bases from J, with 12 bases between. In DNA, the CDR3 is TGTGCCAGCAGCGTATCAGCCAGGGGAACCGGGGAGCTGTTTTTT. This encodes CASSVSARGTGELFF. The complete variable domain, with remaining parts taken from reference TRBV9 and TRBJ2-2, reads DSGVTQTPKHLITATGQRVTLRCSPRSGDLSVYWYQQSLDQGLQFLIQYYNGEERAKGNILERFSAQQFPDLHSELNLSSLELGDSALYFCASSVSARGTGELFFGEGSRLTVL.

This clone was found once. The chain is built from TRBV2 and TRBJ1-4, with D unresolved. The ends were cut back, 4 bases at V and 0 bases at J, with 15 bases in the middle. The germline V gene has CDR1 SNHLY and CDR2 FYNNEI. This CDR3 has 17 residues. CDR3 DNA sequence: TGTGCCAGCAGTGCACCGATGTCGGCAACAACTAATGAAAAACTGTTTTTT. Its protein product is CASSAPMSATTNEKLFF.